This note documents a single T cell receptor beta chain sequence. Its antigen is still unknown. These data originate in a study of cytomegalovirus exposure and HLA in healthy donors. Study outcomes and limitations: Likely technical artifact: a cluster of highly shared sequence variants. For TCR beta chains, V- and J-gene trimming was later linked to a missense DCLRE1C variant. Cytomegalovirus-associated TCR beta chains were listed, numbering more than 150.

From germline, CDR1 is MNHEY and CDR2 SMNVEV (reference sequence). The V end lost 2 bases, the J end lost 9 bases, and 8 bases lay between the germline ends. The CDR3 has 12 residues. 60 Vbeta and 13 Jbeta primers were used in PCR. Data came from immunoSEQ multiplex PCR; TCRdb stores just in-frame clones and leaves some out. Of around 190,000 clones listed, 65% to 80% are singletons. This clonotype originated in a woman in her thirties or forties in good health and CMV-seronegative. The sample consisted of PBMCs. This chain joins TRBV27 and TRBJ2-1, with D perhaps matching TRBD2 (6 bases). The CDR3: CASSLQGGEQFF. The CDR3 bases are TGTGCCAGCAGTTTACAGGGAGGTGAGCAGTTCTTC.